The clone carrying this T cell receptor beta chain was seen ten or more times. Its target is not known. The investigators amplified TCR beta CDR3 regions from RNA transcripts. RT-PCR in the first round (using the HTBI primer set) targeted the TCR CDR3. TCRdb used MiXCR to reprocess the multiplex PCR reads, holding one entry per CDR3 protein. The sample includes fewer than 400,000 distinct CDR3 sequences, approximately 17% of them seen just once. If no ophthalmopathy progression occurred within 18 months, Graves' hyperthyroidism was stable. The sample comes from a study of T cells in Graves' hyperthyroidism and ophthalmopathy. Study findings and constraints: Among thyroid clonotypes expanded above 0.001, most also appeared in blood.

J was trimmed by 4 bases and V by 1 base; bases with no gene match: 8. The CDR3 is 15 residues long. Germline V gene lookup returns CDR1 DFQATT and CDR2 SNEGSKA (reference sequence). The TCR was taken from a man aged 30-40 years with Graves' hyperthyroidism. The sequencing input was blood. This chain connects TRBV20-1 to TRBJ1-1, with 8 bases lining up with TRBD1. The CDR3 reads CSARGGRGRSTEAFF. DNA of the CDR3: TGCAGTGCTAGAGGGGGCAGGGGGCGGTCCACTGAAGCTTTCTTT.